This entry lists 12 T cell receptor beta chains sequenced from one sample in a study of beta chain features in type 1 diabetes. All of the isolated RNA was reverse transcribed, so expressed TCRB transcripts were sequenced. Produced via immunoSEQ multiplex PCR; TCRdb's table is partial and in-frame only. The data hold almost 350,000 clones, with around 20% observed a single time. The sequenced sample was naive CD4+ T cells from blood. The source is a woman aged 18 to 35 in good health.

The V gene is TRBV15, the J gene TRBJ2-6; D is undetermined. The CDR3 is 16 amino acids. V lost 1 base and J 9 bases, leaving 16 bases between the germline ends. CDR1 and CDR2 (germline): LNHNV, YYDKDF (reference sequence). The CDR3 coding sequence is TGTGCCACCAGCAGAGGCTCTACGTCACTTGACAACGTCCTGACTTTC. Translating gives CATSRGSTSLDNVLTF.

This chain joins TRBV29-1 and TRBJ2-1, with 9 positions matching TRBD1. There are 18 residues in the CDR3. Germline CDR1 SQVTM, CDR2 ANQGSEA. V was pared by 6 bases and J by 0 bases, with 15 bases of the junction left unmatched. The CDR3: CSVVGQGGKGSSYNEQFF. The CDR3 DNA reads as TGCAGCGTCGTGGGACAGGGCGGAAAAGGGAGCTCCTACAATGAGCAGTTCTTC.

The chain recombines TRBV21-1 with TRBJ1-5; whether TRBD1, the table's D call, matches the DNA was not checked. TRBV21-1 is designated a pseudogene. CDR3 length: 16 amino acids. CDR3 sequence (DNA): TGTGCCAGCAGCAAAGACGACAGGGGAAGAGGTCAGCCCCAGCATTTT. Its translation: CASSKDDRGRGQPQHF.

This clone was seen a few times. The rearrangement uses TRBV30 and TRBJ1-3, with 10 bases fitting TRBD1. Germline V gene sequence: CDR1 GTSNPN, CDR2 SVGIG (reference sequence). V was pared by 5 bases and J by 0 bases, with 4 bases of the junction left unmatched. The CDR3 spans 15 residues. This CDR3 reads CAWVGTGASGNTIYF. In DNA, the CDR3 is TGTGCCTGGGTAGGGACAGGGGCCTCTGGAAACACCATATATTTT.

CDR3 in amino acids: CAWSPGVRYGYTF. The CDR3 nucleotides read TGTGCCTGGAGTCCCGGGGTCCGCTATGGCTACACCTTC. The V and J genes are TRBV30 and TRBJ1-2; D ambiguous. V lost 2 bases, J lost 4 bases, and 11 bases lay in between. The CDR3 is made up of 13 amino acids. CDR1 is GTSNPN and CDR2 is SVGIG in the germline V gene (reference sequence).

This clone appeared a single time. This chain connects TRBV7-2 to TRBJ2-1; the match to TRBD2 covers 9 bases. Germline V CDR1 and CDR2: SGHTA, FQGNSA. The CDR3 contains 17 residues. Trimming took 2 bases from V and 5 from J; bases not matched to a gene: 10. The CDR3 DNA follows: TGTGCCAGCAGCTTAAGGTATTCTCTAGCGGGGCACAATGAGCAGTTCTTC. This encodes CASSLRYSLAGHNEQFF.

V gene TRBV5-6 combines with J gene TRBJ2-1, with 10 bases that match TRBD2. V shed 0 bases, J shed 2 bases, and the junction held 5 bases outside the gene matches. This CDR3 is built from 17 residues. CDR1 is SGHDT and CDR2 is YYEEEE in the germline V gene. CDR3 in amino acids: CASSLGRGLAAYNEQFF. For the CDR3, the DNA is TGTGCCAGCAGCTTGGGACGCGGACTAGCGGCCTACAATGAGCAGTTCTTC.

The chain joins TRBV30 to TRBJ1-2, with D unresolved. V was cut by 1 base and J by 4 bases, with 13 bases left in between. Germline lookup yields CDR1 GTSNPN and CDR2 SVGIG (reference sequence). This CDR3 has 14 residues. The CDR3, as DNA: TGTGCCTGGAGTGGTCAAACCACTTTCTATGGCTACACCTTC. Amino acids: CAWSGQTTFYGYTF.

DNA of the CDR3: TGTGCCAGTAGTATGGGTCGGGGAGAGACCCAGTACTTC. Translated, it gives CASSMGRGETQYF. The chain employs TRBV19 and TRBJ2-5, with D tentatively TRBD2 (5 bases). CDR3 length: 13 amino acids. The germline CDR1 and CDR2 sequences are LNHDA and SQIVND (reference sequence). Trimming cost V 3 bases and J 4 bases, with 9 bases left between them.

This chain links TRBV4-2 with TRBJ1-5, with D uncertain. Trimming took 2 bases from V and 1 from J, leaving 18 bases between them. There are 18 residues in the CDR3. From germline, CDR1 is LGHNA and CDR2 YNFKEQ. CDR3: CASSQSTASILSNQPQHF. CDR3 bases: TGTGCCAGCAGCCAATCCACTGCCTCGATTCTAAGCAATCAGCCCCAGCATTTT.

This clone was counted only a few times. V usage is TRBV6-5 and J usage is TRBJ2-7; 8 nucleotides match TRBD1. V lost 6 bases to trimming and J lost 3 bases; unmatched junction nucleotides: 4. CDR1 and CDR2 from the germline V gene are MNHEY and SVGAGI. The CDR3 has 13 amino acids. CDR3 bases: TGTGCCAGCAGCCGGGACAGGTACTACGAGCAGTACTTC. Translating gives CASSRDRYYEQYF.

The chain employs TRBV10-3 and TRBJ1-5; a weak D match, TRBD1 (5 bases). Trimming left V 8 bases short and J 8 bases short, with 19 bases between. The CDR3 has 14 amino acids. Germline CDR1 and CDR2: ENHRY and SYGVKD. The CDR3 region is CAISPAGPAKPQHF. CDR3 nucleotides: TGTGCCATCTCCCCGGCGGGGCCGGCTAAGCCCCAGCATTTT.